The 26 T cell receptor beta chains below all came from one sample that was sequenced in a study of cytomegalovirus exposure and HLA in healthy donors. 13 Jbeta primers and 60 Vbeta primers were used for the PCR. The table came from immunoSEQ multiplex PCR; TCRdb's copy has only in-frame clones and leaves some out. The sample consists of approximately 170,000 clones, over 75% of them appearing once. Material: PBMCs. These receptor sequences come from a man aged 50 to 59 in good health and CMV-seropositive.

The chain is built from TRBV28 and TRBJ2-7, with a possible D match to TRBD2 (6 bases). The CDR3 length is 15 residues. Trimming stripped 4 bases from V and 6 bases from J, with 19 bases between. Germline CDR1 reads MDHEN; CDR2 reads SYDVKM. CDR3 sequence reads: CASSSPEGPAGEQYF. In DNA form, the CDR3 reads TGTGCCAGCAGTTCGCCGGAGGGACCCGCTGGCGAGCAGTACTTC.

The V and J genes are TRBV7-3 and TRBJ2-7, with 10 bases identical to TRBD2. The CDR3 spans 16 residues. J lost 9 bases, V lost 1 base, and 12 bases had no gene match. The germline V gene encodes CDR1 SGHTA and CDR2 FQGTGA. The CDR3 loop reads CASSLNRTSGGKRQYF. CDR3 sequence (DNA): TGTGCCAGCAGCTTAAATCGGACTAGCGGAGGGAAGCGGCAGTACTTC. The whole variable domain, filled in from reference TRBV7-3 and TRBJ2-7, reads GAGVSQTPSNKVTEKGKYVELRCDPISGHTALYWYRQSLGQGPEFLIYFQGTGAADDSGLPNDRFFAVRPEGSVSTLKIQRTERGDSAVYLCASSLNRTSGGKRQYFGPGTRLTVT.

V and J are TRBV5-6 and TRBJ1-2; 8 nucleotides align to TRBD1. There are 13 residues in the CDR3. J gave up 8 bases and V 4 bases, and 7 bases lay outside the gene matches. Germline V gene sequence: CDR1 SGHDT, CDR2 YYEEEE. The CDR3 reads CASSPDRVEGYTF. The CDR3 DNA follows: TGTGCCAGCAGCCCGGACAGGGTAGAGGGCTACACCTTC.

The chain joins TRBV27 to TRBJ2-3, with 9 nucleotides matching TRBD2. The CDR3 consists of 18 residues. V dropped 0 bases and J dropped 9; count of bases not matched to a gene: 16. In germline, CDR1 is MNHEY, CDR2 SMNVEV (reference sequence). The CDR3 region is CASSLSLIRLAGEITQYF. As DNA, the CDR3 is TGTGCCAGCAGTTTATCGTTAATCCGATTAGCGGGAGAGATAACGCAGTATTTT.

This clone showed up just once. Other nucleotide sequences in the sample specify the same CDR3. This rearrangement joins TRBV6-5 to TRBJ2-7; 7 bases fit TRBD2. Germline V CDR1 and CDR2: MNHEY, SVGAGI. There are 14 residues in the CDR3. The ends lost 9 bases at V and 7 bases at J; junction bases unmatched: 15. The CDR3 sequence: CASRPGLGRGEQYF. CDR3 sequence (DNA): TGTGCCAGTCGTCCCGGACTAGGGCGTGGAGAGCAGTACTTC.

This clone was detected only a few times. This rearrangement joins TRBV7-3 to TRBJ2-3; 7 bases agree with TRBD2. The CDR3 runs 12 residues. The junction had 0 bases not matched to a gene; V was cut back by 1 base and J by 8 bases. The germline V gene encodes CDR1 SGHTA and CDR2 FQGTGA. As DNA, the CDR3 is TGTGCCAGCAGCTTAAGCGGGGGTACGCAGTATTTT. Translating it yields CASSLSGGTQYF.

The chain combines TRBV7-6 with TRBJ1-6, with TRBD1 as a possible D gene (6 bases). The germline gives CDR1 SGHVS, CDR2 FNYEAQ. Deletions cut 9 bases from V and 9 bases from J, with 21 bases between. CDR3 length equals 15 residues. The CDR3 spells CARTAPGGRVSPLHF. CDR3 DNA sequence: TGTGCCAGGACGGCCCCGGGGGGGCGGGTTTCACCCCTCCACTTT. The full variable domain, rest sourced from reference TRBV7-6 and TRBJ1-6, is GAGVSQSPRYKVTKRGQDVALRCDPISGHVSLYWYRQALGQGPEFLTYFNYEAQQDKSGLPNDRFSAERPEGSISTLTIQRTEQRDSAMYRCARTAPGGRVSPLHFGNGTRLTVT.

The chain has TRBV30 and TRBJ1-1; TRBD1 aligns across 9 bases. Trimming at V came to 1 base and at J to 4 bases, leaving 7 bases not matched to a gene. CDR3 length equals 15 residues. The germline CDR1 and CDR2 sequences are GTSNPN and SVGIG (reference sequence). CDR3 in DNA: TGTGCCTGGAGTGGATTCTTGACAGGGGGCACTGAAGCTTTCTTT. Translated: CAWSGFLTGGTEAFF.

This chain joins TRBV27 and TRBJ2-7; TRBD2 matches 10 bases. Germline trimming cut 7 bases from V and 7 bases from J; bases unmatched to any gene: 10. The CDR3 spans 14 residues. Germline values: CDR1 MNHEY, CDR2 SMNVEV (reference sequence). The CDR3 loop is CASTSGLAPAEQYF. The CDR3, as DNA: TGTGCCAGCACCTCGGGACTAGCGCCTGCAGAGCAGTACTTC.

The V call is TRBV28, the J call TRBJ2-7; TRBD1 is a possible D gene (5 bases). CDR3 length: 11 residues. CDR1 is MDHEN and CDR2 is SYDVKM in the germline V gene. V shed 6 bases and J shed 7 bases, with 10 bases lying between them. Here the CDR3 reads CASRERGEQYF. The DNA of the CDR3 is TGTGCCAGCAGGGAAAGGGGTGAGCAGTACTTC.

The J gene is TRBJ2-7, the V gene TRBV18; D might be TRBD1 (6 bases). Germline CDR1 and CDR2: KGHSH and LQKENI. The V end lost 1 base, the J end lost 5 bases, and 12 bases lay between the germline ends. This CDR3 contains 14 residues. CDR3 in DNA: TGTGCCAGCTCACCACTACAGGGTGTGGACGAGCAGTACTTC. It codes for CASSPLQGVDEQYF.

This clone has a single count. The rearrangement joins TRBV6-5 to TRBJ1-2; no clear D. Trimming cost V 6 bases and J 5 bases, with 10 bases left between them. CDR1 MNHEY and CDR2 SVGAGI come from the germline V gene. This CDR3 is built from 12 residues. Here the CDR3 DNA reads TGTGCCAGCAGAGCCGGAGTATATGGCTACACCTTC. It codes for CASRAGVYGYTF.

The rearrangement links TRBV5-1 to TRBJ1-1; D is possibly TRBD1 (5 bases). V was pared by 1 base and J by 0 bases, with 13 bases between. The V gene's germline CDR1 is SGHRS and CDR2 YFSETQ. The CDR3 runs 16 residues. As DNA, the CDR3 is TGCGCCAGCAGCTTGCAGGGAGGGTATATGAACACTGAAGCTTTCTTT. Translated, it gives CASSLQGGYMNTEAFF.

This rearrangement joins TRBV9 to TRBJ2-7; D may be TRBD2 (6 bases). Germline CDR1 is SGDLS and CDR2 is YYNGEE. V gave up 0 bases and J gave up 4 bases, with 11 bases separating them. The CDR3 extends over 14 amino acids. The CDR3 here is CASSVARAGYEQYF. For the CDR3, the DNA is TGTGCCAGCAGCGTAGCTAGGGCGGGGTACGAGCAGTACTTC.

For this clone: Other DNA sequences from this sample encode an identical CDR3 as well. The gene calls are TRBV5-1 and TRBJ1-2; D not resolved. The ends were cut back, 1 base at V and 9 bases at J, with 19 bases in the middle. The CDR3 contains 15 residues. Germline CDR1 SGHRS, CDR2 YFSETQ. The CDR3: CASSLSWTEVKSYTF. CDR3 bases: TGCGCCAGCAGCTTGTCCTGGACGGAGGTTAAGAGCTACACCTTC.

V usage is TRBV18 and J usage is TRBJ1-1; no reliable D call. In germline, CDR1 is KGHSH, CDR2 LQKENI. The V gene lost 6 bases and the J gene lost 3 bases, with 5 bases spanning the gap. This CDR3 region has 11 residues. The CDR3 region is CASSPDTEAFF. Written as DNA, the CDR3 is TGTGCCAGCTCCCCCGACACTGAAGCTTTCTTT.

This rearrangement joins TRBV6-5 to TRBJ1-4; D is possibly TRBD1 (6 bases). The CDR3 is made up of 14 amino acids. V was cut by 5 bases and J by 9 bases, with 16 bases left in between. Per germline, CDR1 MNHEY and CDR2 SVGAGI. In DNA form, the CDR3 reads TGTGCCAGCAGTACCGGGACACGTAGGAAAAAACTGTTTTTT. Encoded protein: CASSTGTRRKKLFF.

The rearrangement links TRBV28 to TRBJ1-5; maybe TRBD1 (5 bases). The CDR3 extends over 15 amino acids. The V and J ends lost 5 bases and 1 base respectively, with 12 bases between them. Germline V gives CDR1 MDHEN, CDR2 SYDVKM. This CDR3 is CASSKQQASNQPQHF. CDR3 bases: TGTGCCAGCAGTAAGCAACAGGCGAGCAATCAGCCCCAGCATTTT.

The chain is built from TRBV9 and TRBJ2-2; D is ambiguous. Germline loops: CDR1 SGDLS, CDR2 YYNGEE. The CDR3 totals 13 residues. Trimming pared 1 base from V and 6 bases from J, leaving 7 bases between. CDR3 bases: TGTGCCAGCAGCGTAATTTCAGCCGGGGAGCTGTTTTTT. It encodes CASSVISAGELFF.

This sequence joins TRBV5-1 and TRBJ2-3; 11 nucleotides match TRBD2. The germline V gene encodes CDR1 SGHRS and CDR2 YFSETQ. Trimming removed 6 bases from V and 0 bases from J; junction bases left unmatched: 3. The CDR3 totals 15 residues. The CDR3 loop reads CASMLAGGSTDTQYF. The CDR3, as DNA: TGCGCCAGCATGCTAGCGGGGGGAAGCACAGATACGCAGTATTTT. The full variable domain, with the rest looked up from reference TRBV5-1 and TRBJ2-3, is KAGVTQTPRYLIKTRGQQVTLSCSPISGHRSVSWYQQTPGQGLQFLFEYFSETQRNKGNFPGRFSGRQFSNSRSEMNVSTLELGDSALYLCASMLAGGSTDTQYFGPGTRLTVL.

The rearrangement links TRBV6-1 to TRBJ2-3; the match to TRBD2 covers 11 bases. The ends lost 7 bases at V and 5 bases at J; junction bases unmatched: 8. Germline V gene data show CDR1 as MNHNS and CDR2 as SASEGT. There are 15 residues in the CDR3. The CDR3 sequence: CASNGLAGGKDTQYF. CDR3 nucleotides: TGTGCCAGCAATGGTTTAGCGGGGGGGAAAGATACGCAGTATTTT.

The J gene is TRBJ1-1, the V gene TRBV7-3, with a possible D match to TRBD1 (6 bases). The V and J ends lost 5 bases and 2 bases respectively, with 9 bases between them. CDR1 is SGHTA and CDR2 is FQGTGA in the germline V gene. The CDR3 runs to 13 residues. Here the CDR3 reads CASSKDRNTEAFF. The DNA of the CDR3 is TGTGCCAGCAGCAAGGACAGAAACACTGAAGCTTTCTTT.

The chain uses TRBV10-3 and TRBJ2-7; 14 nucleotides match TRBD2. Germline trimming cut 0 bases from V and 5 bases from J; bases unmatched to any gene: 9. Per germline, CDR1 ENHRY and CDR2 SYGVKD. The CDR3 has 18 residues. The CDR3 DNA sequence: TGTGCCATCAGTGAGTCGACAGGGTGGACTAGCGGGAGGAACGAGCAGTACTTC. Protein sequence: CAISESTGWTSGRNEQYF.

In this sample, this clone turned up a few times. V is TRBV2 and J is TRBJ1-1; possibly TRBD1 for D (6 bases). CDR3 length: 15 residues. Trimming cost V 1 base and J 1 base, with 10 bases left between them. CDR1 SNHLY and CDR2 FYNNEI come from the germline V gene. The CDR3 DNA follows: TGTGCCAGCAGTGAAGGGGGGCAGCCGAACACTGAAGCTTTCTTT. Amino acid sequence: CASSEGGQPNTEAFF.

The chain is built from TRBV28 and TRBJ1-5; 7 bases match TRBD1. Germline loops: CDR1 MDHEN, CDR2 SYDVKM. With 3 bases clipped from V and 2 bases from J, the junction kept 4 bases outside the gene matches. This CDR3 has 15 residues. CDR3 loop: CASSLTGSGNQPQHF. CDR3 nucleotide sequence: TGTGCCAGCAGTTTGACAGGGTCGGGCAATCAGCCCCAGCATTTT. Full variable domain (rest looked up from reference TRBV28 and TRBJ1-5): DVKVTQSSRYLVKRTGEKVFLECVQDMDHENMFWYRQDPGLGLRLIYFSYDVKMKEKGDIPEGYSVSREKKERFSLILESASTNQTSMYLCASSLTGSGNQPQHFGDGTRLSIL.

This clone was found once. The J gene is TRBJ1-6, the V gene TRBV6-1; TRBD1 matches at 11 bases. Germline V CDR1 and CDR2: MNHNS, SASEGT. CDR3 length: 18 amino acids. V gave up 2 bases and J gave up 4 bases; unmatched junction bases: 7. CDR3 sequence reads: CASSEPGQGASYNSPLHF. The CDR3 nucleotides read TGTGCCAGCAGTGAACCCGGACAGGGGGCCTCTTATAATTCACCCCTCCACTTT.